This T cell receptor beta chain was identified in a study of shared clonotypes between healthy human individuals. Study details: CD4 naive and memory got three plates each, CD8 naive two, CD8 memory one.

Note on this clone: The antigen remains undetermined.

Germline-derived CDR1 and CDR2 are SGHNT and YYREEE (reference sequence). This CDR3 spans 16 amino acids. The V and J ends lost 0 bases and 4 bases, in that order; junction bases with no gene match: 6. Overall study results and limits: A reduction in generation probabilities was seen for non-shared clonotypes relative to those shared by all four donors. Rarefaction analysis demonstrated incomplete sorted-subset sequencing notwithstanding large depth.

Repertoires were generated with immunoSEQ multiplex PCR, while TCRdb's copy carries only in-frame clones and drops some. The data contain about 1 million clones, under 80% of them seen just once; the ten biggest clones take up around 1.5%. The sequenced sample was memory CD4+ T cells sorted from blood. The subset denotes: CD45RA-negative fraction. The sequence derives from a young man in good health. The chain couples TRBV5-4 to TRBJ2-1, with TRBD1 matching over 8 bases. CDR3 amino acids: CASSLEKRQGYNEQFF. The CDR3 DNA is TGTGCCAGCAGCTTGGAGAAGAGACAGGGGTACAATGAGCAGTTCTTC.